Below are 6 T cell receptor beta chains sequenced from a single sample in a study of T cell repertoires in cytomegalovirus infection. TCRdb recomputed calls from the reads with MiXCR, one row per CDR3 protein. The sample carries 200,000 to 300,000 distinct CDR3 sequences, approximately 9.1% recorded once. Sequences were obtained from PBMCs. The receptors come from a human donor in good health (CMV status not recorded). Some clones in this sample may be carry-over from other donors' samples.

This clonotype was seen many times. The genes are TRBV7-9 and TRBJ2-5, with 10 bases fitting TRBD1. This CDR3 spans 15 amino acids. Losses at the gene ends were 5 bases for V and 5 bases for J; bases not matched to a gene: 8. Per the germline V gene, CDR1 is SEHNR and CDR2 is FQNEAQ (reference sequence). CDR3 nucleotide sequence: TGTGCCAGCAGCCCGGGACAGGGGCCGGCGGAGACCCAGTACTTC. This encodes CASSPGQGPAETQYF.

The chain links TRBV7-9 to TRBJ2-4; 10 positions agree with TRBD1. J was trimmed by 2 bases and V by 3 bases; bases with no gene match: 4. The CDR3 has 16 residues. From germline, CDR1 is SEHNR and CDR2 FQNEAQ (reference sequence). The CDR3 DNA is TGTGCCAGCAGCTTGACAGGGGGCCTGTCCAAAAACATTCAGTACTTC. Translating it yields CASSLTGGLSKNIQYF.

This clonotype was detected only once. The chain couples TRBV16 to TRBJ1-1; the D is unclear. Between the trimmed V and J ends, which lost 1 base and 10 bases, there was a span of 4 bases. This CDR3 has 10 amino acids. Germline V CDR1 and CDR2: KGHSY, FQNENV. The CDR3 here is CASSQFRAFF. In DNA, the CDR3 is TGTGCCAGCAGCCAATTTAGAGCTTTCTTT.

This clonotype was observed a handful of times. The V gene is TRBV6-6, the J gene TRBJ1-1; D gene ambiguous. Germline CDR1 is MNHNY and CDR2 is SVGAGI (reference sequence). The CDR3 totals 16 residues. The ends were cut back, 2 bases at V and 7 bases at J, with 20 bases in the middle. Here the CDR3 reads CASSYGDGSGLNEAFF. The DNA of the CDR3 is TGTGCCAGCAGTTACGGGGATGGAAGCGGATTGAATGAAGCTTTCTTT.

This clonotype appeared many times. The chain combines TRBV4-3 with TRBJ1-5; D not resolved. V was clipped by 3 bases and J by 2 bases, with 8 bases between them. In germline, CDR1 is LGHNA, CDR2 YSLEER. The CDR3 is made up of 14 amino acids. In nucleotides, the CDR3 is TGCGCCAGCAGCCAGAGCACACGCAATCAGCCCCAGCATTTT. Its protein is CASSQSTRNQPQHF.

This clonotype has a count of ten or more. The chain links TRBV20-1 to TRBJ2-5, with a tentative D call TRBD1 (7 bases). The CDR3 has 14 residues. Germline-derived CDR1 and CDR2 are DFQATT and SNEGSKA (reference sequence). CDR3 protein: CAGQPALYQETQYF. CDR3 nucleotide sequence: TGCGCGGGACAGCCAGCTTTGTACCAAGAGACCCAGTACTTC.